This TCR beta chain is from a study of response to subunit inactivated influenza vaccine. TCRdb re-called the RT-PCR reads through MiXCR, storing one row per CDR3 protein. The sample holds about 570,000 distinct CDR3 sequences, approximately 11% seen once. This clonotype was counted only a few times. Its specificity is unknown. Study-level findings and limits: The study's authors posited that every seasonal influenza vaccination enlists few new T cells.

Separately, the same data were catalogued under a study of T cells expressing NK-cell markers. That source adds: The TCR beta cDNA came from 5'RACE template switching with UMIs. There were seven HCMV-seropositive donors and one seronegative donor among the eight sequenced. Leadership of the CD3+CD56-NKG2C+ fraction also belonged to these clonotypes in a handful of donors.

The sample consisted of PBMCs from blood, taken on the day of vaccination. The sequence came from a man between 50 and 59 years old who received an inactivated influenza vaccine.

This chain's CDR3 is CASTWTTATDTQYF. DNA for the CDR3: TGTGCCAGCACTTGGACTACCGCCACAGATACGCAGTATTTT. The V and J genes are TRBV6-2 or TRBV6-3 and TRBJ2-3, with D possibly TRBD2 on 6 matching bases. Per germline, CDR1 MNHEY and CDR2 SVGEGT. Trimming left V 7 bases short and J 2 bases short, with 13 bases between. This CDR3 spans 14 amino acids.